The T cell receptor beta chain under discussion was sequenced for a study of cytomegalovirus exposure and HLA in healthy donors. Looked up from germline, CDR1 is SGHRS and CDR2 is YFSETQ. The CDR3 length is 16 residues. V was clipped by 4 bases and J by 2 bases; unmatched bases: 11. The method was immunoSEQ multiplex PCR; TCRdb's version includes in-frame clones alone and lacks a portion of them. The table has around 300,000 clones, 86% seen once. This TCR was recovered from a woman under 30 in good health and CMV-seronegative. The sequencing sample was made of PBMCs. The chain is built from TRBV5-1 and TRBJ2-7, with 8 bases that match TRBD1. The CDR3, as DNA: TGCGCCAGCAGCCCTACTAGACAGGGGTACCCCTACGAGCAGTACTTC. It specifies CASSPTRQGYPYEQYF.